The 27 T cell receptor beta chains presented below share a single source sample, sequenced in a study of cytomegalovirus exposure and HLA in healthy donors. Libraries were prepared by immunoSEQ multiplex PCR; TCRdb keeps only in-frame clonotypes and omits some of them. The sample gives under 250,000 clones, around 86% of which show up once; more than 1.5% is in the top ten. Material for sequencing was PBMCs. The receptor source for this set is a young woman in good health and CMV-seropositive.

This chain uses TRBV15 with TRBJ2-7; D is unclear. There are 17 residues in the CDR3. The germline V gene has CDR1 LNHNV and CDR2 YYDKDF (reference sequence). The V gene lost 0 bases and the J gene lost 0 bases, with 15 bases spanning the gap. The CDR3 is CATSREKETVPSYEQYF. CDR3 nucleotides: TGTGCCACCAGCAGAGAAAAGGAAACAGTCCCCTCCTACGAGCAGTACTTC.

V gene TRBV28 combines with J gene TRBJ1-2; TRBD1 might be the D (6 bases). V shed 6 bases and J shed 6 bases, with 11 bases lying between them. This CDR3 has 12 amino acids. Per germline, CDR1 MDHEN and CDR2 SYDVKM. The CDR3 protein is CASRGGADGYTF. The CDR3 coding sequence is TGTGCCAGCAGGGGGGGGGCGGATGGCTACACCTTC.

This CDR3 reads CASSIERNRGHRGYTF. For the CDR3, the DNA is TGTGCCAGTAGTATAGAGAGGAACAGGGGGCATCGTGGCTACACCTTC. The chain carries TRBV19 and TRBJ1-2, with TRBD1 matching 9 bases. V lost 0 bases, J lost 7 bases, and 9 bases stayed unmatched. Looked up from germline, CDR1 is LNHDA and CDR2 is SQIVND (reference sequence). CDR3 size: 16 residues.

This sequence joins TRBV4-1 and TRBJ1-1; the D gene is possibly TRBD1 (5 bases). The CDR3 is 16 amino acids. Per germline, CDR1 MGHRA and CDR2 YSYEKL. V gave up 1 base and J gave up 0 bases, with 12 bases separating them. CDR3 sequence (DNA): TGCGCCAGCAGCCAAGGGTCAGGGCCTATGAACACTGAAGCTTTCTTT. Its protein is CASSQGSGPMNTEAFF.

The CDR3 sequence is CASSVDLAETQYF. In nucleotides, the CDR3 is TGTGCCAGCAGCGTCGACCTAGCGGAGACCCAGTACTTC. The J gene is TRBJ2-5, the V gene TRBV9; D possibly corresponds to TRBD2 (6 bases). The CDR3 spans 13 residues. Germline assignment: CDR1 SGDLS and CDR2 YYNGEE. V gave up 2 bases and J gave up 5 bases, with 10 bases separating them.

V gene TRBV27 combines with J gene TRBJ1-2; D is ambiguous. Trimming stripped 2 bases from V and 0 bases from J, with 7 bases between. Germline V gene data show CDR1 as MNHEY and CDR2 as SMNVEV (reference sequence). The CDR3 runs 14 residues. The CDR3 region is CASSLKQSNYGYTF. In DNA form, the CDR3 reads TGTGCCAGCAGTTTAAAACAATCTAACTATGGCTACACCTTC.

J is TRBJ1-4 and V is TRBV6-1; 8 bases agree with TRBD1. This CDR3 has 16 amino acids. Looked up from germline, CDR1 is MNHNS and CDR2 is SASEGT. J was trimmed by 5 bases and V by 0 bases; bases with no gene match: 5. The CDR3 DNA sequence: TGTGCCAGCAGTGAAGCGCGGACAGGGAGGAATGAAAAACTGTTTTTT. Translation gives CASSEARTGRNEKLFF.

This chain uses TRBV19 with TRBJ1-5, with D possibly being TRBD1 (6 bases). V was trimmed by 7 bases and J by 0 bases, leaving 13 bases between them. CDR1 LNHDA and CDR2 SQIVND come from the germline V gene (reference sequence). This CDR3 region has 15 residues. CDR3 nucleotides: TGTGCCAGTATTTCGGACAGTCTTAGCAATCAGCCCCAGCATTTT. Protein product: CASISDSLSNQPQHF.

The chain uses TRBV6-5 and TRBJ1-3; D is undetermined. Germline assignment: CDR1 MNHEY and CDR2 SVGAGI. V was cut by 8 bases and J by 3 bases, with 14 bases left in between. The length of the CDR3 is 14 residues. CDR3 bases: TGTGCCAGCCGGGAGTGGAATTTTGGAAACACCATATATTTT. Residues: CASREWNFGNTIYF.

V and J are TRBV5-1 and TRBJ2-4, with D possibly TRBD2 on 7 matching bases. CDR3 size: 18 residues. Trimming shortened V by 5 bases and J by 3 bases, and 24 bases separated the two germline ends. Germline lookup yields CDR1 SGHRS and CDR2 YFSETQ. This CDR3 is CASRGGDAGVRVKNIQYF. The CDR3 nucleotides read TGCGCCAGCAGAGGGGGGGACGCGGGAGTGAGGGTCAAAAACATTCAGTACTTC.

The V call is TRBV10-3, the J call TRBJ2-7; 9 bases agree with TRBD1. Per the germline V gene, CDR1 is ENHRY and CDR2 is SYGVKD. CDR3 length: 13 amino acids. J gave up 2 bases and V 7 bases, and 3 bases lay outside the gene matches. CDR3 protein: CAIMGTGTYEQYF. DNA for the CDR3: TGTGCCATCATGGGGACAGGGACCTACGAGCAGTACTTC.

The chain employs TRBV6-1 and TRBJ2-7, with 7 bases aligning to TRBD1. Losses at the gene ends were 6 bases for V and 0 bases for J; bases not matched to a gene: 5. CDR3 length equals 14 residues. Germline CDR1 is MNHNS and CDR2 is SASEGT. The DNA of the CDR3 is TGTGCCAGCAGATCCGGGACAGTCTCCTACGAGCAGTACTTC. Its translation is CASRSGTVSYEQYF.

This sequence joins TRBV7-8 and TRBJ2-5, with 15 positions matching TRBD2. Trimming removed 5 bases from V and 3 bases from J; junction bases left unmatched: 10. This CDR3 has 18 amino acids. Germline loops: CDR1 SGHVS, CDR2 FQNEAQ. CDR3 coding DNA: TGTGCCAGCAGCCCCACGGGGGGGACTAGCGGGAGGAAAGAGACCCAGTACTTC. It specifies CASSPTGGTSGRKETQYF. Supplemented by reference TRBV7-8 and TRBJ2-5, the full variable domain reads GAGVSQSPRYKVAKRGQDVALRCDPISGHVSLFWYQQALGQGPEFLTYFQNEAQLDKSGLPSDRFFAERPEGSVSTLKIQRTQQEDSAVYLCASSPTGGTSGRKETQYFGPGTRLLVL.

The chain combines TRBV23-1 with TRBJ2-3; TRBD2 agrees at 7 bases. TRBV23-1 is an open reading frame whose function is uncertain. V dropped 2 bases and J dropped 2; count of bases not matched to a gene: 22. The CDR3 contains 21 residues. The CDR3 protein is CASSQQTVSERERRITDTQYF. The CDR3 bases are TGCGCCAGCAGTCAACAGACCGTCTCGGAGCGGGAAAGACGTATCACAGATACGCAGTATTTT.

V gene TRBV27 combines with J gene TRBJ1-3, with unresolved D. This CDR3 contains 16 residues. V was clipped by 0 bases and J by 9 bases, with 18 bases between them. Germline V CDR1 and CDR2: MNHEY, SMNVEV (reference sequence). The CDR3 loop reads CASSLSYSSAQATIYF. DNA of the CDR3: TGTGCCAGCAGTTTATCGTACAGCTCCGCGCAGGCCACCATATATTTT.

V gene TRBV6-5 combines with J gene TRBJ1-2; TRBD1 is a possible D gene (5 bases). Germline V lookup: CDR1 MNHEY, CDR2 SVGAGI. This CDR3 region has 14 residues. The germline V and J ends were trimmed by 0 bases and 7 bases, with 12 bases remaining between them. CDR3 coding DNA: TGTGCCAGCAGTTACTCGGGAGGGGAGAGTGGCTACACCTTC. It is translated as CASSYSGGESGYTF.

The V and J genes are TRBV27 and TRBJ1-4; the match to TRBD1 covers 7 bases. V gave up 1 base and J gave up 3 bases; unmatched junction bases: 5. The CDR3 is 16 amino acids. The germline gives CDR1 MNHEY, CDR2 SMNVEV (reference sequence). The CDR3 DNA is TGTGCCAGCAGTTTATTAACAGGGGTTGCTAATGAAAAACTGTTTTTT. It is translated as CASSLLTGVANEKLFF.

The chain uses TRBV7-8 and TRBJ1-1, with a possible D match to TRBD1 (5 bases). This CDR3 region has 17 residues. Germline V gene data show CDR1 as SGHVS and CDR2 as FQNEAQ. V dropped 1 base and J dropped 4 bases, with 19 bases sitting between them. CDR3 in amino acids: CASSLVVEGWGGTEAFF. Written as DNA, the CDR3 is TGTGCCAGCAGCTTAGTAGTGGAGGGATGGGGGGGCACTGAAGCTTTCTTT.

CDR3 in amino acids: CASSLGSPWRNEQFF. In DNA form, the CDR3 reads TGTGCCAGCAGTTTGGGCTCCCCCTGGAGGAATGAGCAGTTCTTC. The J gene is TRBJ2-1, the V gene TRBV27, with D possibly matching TRBD2 (5 bases). V shed 3 bases and J shed 7 bases, with 16 bases lying between them. This CDR3 is built from 15 residues. Germline V gene sequence: CDR1 MNHEY, CDR2 SMNVEV (reference sequence).

The chain couples TRBV7-3 to TRBJ2-7; 10 positions agree with TRBD2. Unmatched junction bases numbered 8, after V lost 4 bases and J lost 5 bases. The CDR3 runs 15 residues. CDR1 and CDR2 from the germline V gene are SGHTA and FQGTGA. The CDR3, as DNA: TGTGCCAGCAGCTCACAAGCGGGAGGGCCCCACGAGCAGTACTTC. It encodes CASSSQAGGPHEQYF.

This rearrangement joins TRBV15 to TRBJ2-7; possible D gene TRBD2, 6 bases. V was pared by 3 bases and J by 4 bases, with 19 bases between. CDR3 length: 16 residues. The germline gives CDR1 LNHNV, CDR2 YYDKDF (reference sequence). CDR3: CATSRVGGAFGYEQYF. The CDR3 region has the DNA TGTGCCACCAGCAGGGTAGGAGGGGCTTTTGGTTACGAGCAGTACTTC.

This sequence joins TRBV5-1 and TRBJ1-1; no clear D. This CDR3 comprises 14 residues. The germline V gene has CDR1 SGHRS and CDR2 YFSETQ. Trimming stripped 3 bases from V and 4 bases from J, with 13 bases between. CDR3 residues: CASSSPERGTEAFF. The CDR3 DNA is TGCGCCAGCAGCTCACCTGAACGGGGCACTGAAGCTTTCTTT.

This clone occurred once. The CDR3 reads CASSLVTGQQTDTQYF. The CDR3 region has the DNA TGTGCCAGCAGCTTGGTGACGGGACAGCAAACAGATACGCAGTATTTT. This chain links TRBV5-6 with TRBJ2-3, with 7 nucleotides matching TRBD1. Germline V lookup: CDR1 SGHDT, CDR2 YYEEEE. The junction had 7 bases not matched to a gene; V was cut back by 0 bases and J by 3 bases. This CDR3 contains 16 residues.

Ten or more counts support this clone. The genes are TRBV25-1 and TRBJ2-7, with D perhaps matching TRBD2 (7 bases). Deletions cut 3 bases from V and 6 bases from J, with 21 bases between. The germline gives CDR1 MGHDK, CDR2 SYGVNS. The CDR3 sequence is 16 residues long. The CDR3: CASSEPKGGTPGEQYF. CDR3 coding DNA: TGTGCCAGCAGTGAGCCAAAGGGGGGGACTCCTGGCGAGCAGTACTTC.

This rearrangement joins TRBV19 to TRBJ2-2; the match to TRBD1 covers 7 bases. This CDR3 has 17 amino acids. Looked up from germline, CDR1 is LNHDA and CDR2 is SQIVND (reference sequence). Losses at the gene ends were 5 bases for V and 4 bases for J; bases not matched to a gene: 13. CDR3 coding DNA: TGTGCCAGTAGTTCCAGCCACGGACAGGTTGGCACCGGGGAGCTGTTTTTT. It encodes CASSSSHGQVGTGELFF.

The gene calls are TRBV27 and TRBJ1-2; TRBD1 aligns across 9 bases. This CDR3 spans 14 amino acids. V was clipped by 5 bases and J by 4 bases; unmatched bases: 5. The germline V gene encodes CDR1 MNHEY and CDR2 SMNVEV (reference sequence). The chain's CDR3 is CASSGGTGIYGYTF. Written as DNA, the CDR3 is TGTGCCAGCAGTGGGGGGACAGGGATCTATGGCTACACCTTC.

The chain uses TRBV7-6 and TRBJ2-1; 8 nucleotides agree with TRBD1. The CDR3 is made up of 16 amino acids. Germline lookup yields CDR1 SGHVS and CDR2 FNYEAQ. The trim removed 1 base at V and 8 bases at J, leaving 10 bases unmatched. The CDR3 reads CASSLVQGVSKDEQFF. CDR3 in DNA: TGTGCCAGCAGCTTAGTACAGGGGGTATCAAAGGATGAGCAGTTCTTC.